Shown below are 22 T cell receptor beta chains from a single sample sequenced in a study of CD8+CD57+ T cells in acquired aplastic anemia. CD8+CD57+ cell expansion had been shown by flow cytometry in patients chosen for sequencing. Genomic DNA acted as the template from which TCR beta VDJ combination and CDR3 sequence profiling were carried out. One entry per CDR3 protein results from TCRdb running MiXCR on the reads. Seen here are roughly 180,000 distinct CDR3 sequences, almost 50% observed once, and the top ten hold around 13%. Material: sorted CD4+, CD8+, or CD8+CD57+ T cells (not recorded which) from PBMCs. Source of these receptors: a human donor with aplastic anemia.

This clonotype was picked up many times. The chain is built from TRBV9 and TRBJ1-5; 10 nucleotides align to TRBD1. The CDR3 spans 15 residues. The junction had 6 bases not matched to a gene; V was cut back by 4 bases and J by 5 bases. Per the germline V gene, CDR1 is SGDLS and CDR2 is YYNGEE. The CDR3 region is CASSPGTGEYQPQHF. DNA for the CDR3: TGTGCCAGCAGCCCAGGGACAGGGGAGTATCAGCCCCAGCATTTT.

V gene TRBV24-1 combines with J gene TRBJ1-5, with D unclear. CDR3 length: 14 residues. Germline V gene data show CDR1 as KGHDR and CDR2 as SFDVKD. The ends were cut back, 5 bases at V and 4 bases at J, with 11 bases in the middle. DNA of the CDR3: TGTGCCACCAGTGTCACCGGACCGAATCAGCCCCAGCATTTT. It translates to CATSVTGPNQPQHF.

J is TRBJ2-5 and V is TRBV7-2, with 7 bases fitting TRBD2. After removal of 4 bases from V and 2 bases from J, the junction contained 7 bases not matched to a gene. The CDR3 length is 15 residues. Germline V CDR1 and CDR2: SGHTA, FQGNSA. CDR3: CASSSDPGLQETQYF. The CDR3 DNA reads as TGTGCCAGCAGCTCCGACCCGGGACTACAAGAGACCCAGTACTTC.

The chain uses TRBV19 and TRBJ2-1; unclear D gene. The CDR3 spans 15 residues. With 3 bases removed from V and 0 bases from J, the gap between germline ends came to 9 bases. CDR1 and CDR2 from the germline V gene are LNHDA and SQIVND (reference sequence). CDR3 loop: CASSISLSSYNEQFF. For the CDR3, the DNA is TGTGCCAGTAGTATTAGTTTGAGCTCCTACAATGAGCAGTTCTTC.

V and J are TRBV20-1 and TRBJ1-6; possible D gene TRBD1, 5 bases. This CDR3 region has 13 residues. The germline V and J ends were trimmed by 0 bases and 10 bases, with 10 bases remaining between them. CDR1 DFQATT and CDR2 SNEGSKA come from the germline V gene (reference sequence). The CDR3 spells CSARDGGASPLHF. In nucleotides, the CDR3 is TGCAGTGCTAGAGATGGAGGGGCCTCACCCCTCCACTTT.

The gene calls are TRBV9 and TRBJ2-2, with 9 bases fitting TRBD1. Germline assignment: CDR1 SGDLS and CDR2 YYNGEE. The CDR3 is 17 amino acids. The V segment lost 5 bases and the J segment 0 bases; nucleotides outside the gene matches: 8. Here the CDR3 reads CASSKKQGAPNTGELFF. Here the CDR3 DNA reads TGTGCCAGCAGTAAAAAACAGGGGGCCCCGAACACCGGGGAGCTGTTTTTT.

This clonotype occurred many times. V usage is TRBV20-1 and J usage is TRBJ2-1; possibly TRBD1 or TRBD2 for D (5 bases each). CDR1 is DFQATT and CDR2 is SNEGSKA in the germline V gene (reference sequence). This CDR3 has 14 residues. The V end was cut by 4 bases, the J end by 1 base, with 11 bases between. This chain's CDR3 is CSATGDLSYNEQFF. The CDR3 DNA is TGCAGTGCTACCGGGGACCTTTCCTACAATGAGCAGTTCTTC.

Details on this clonotype: Just one base apart from a much larger clone, this may be a read error. The CDR3 end shows no conserved phenylalanine or tryptophan, and so a read error is likely. The chain links TRBV2 to TRBJ2-4; D is possibly TRBD1 (5 bases). The CDR3 has 13 amino acids. The V gene lost 10 bases and the J gene lost 1 base, with 11 bases spanning the gap. Germline assignment: CDR1 SNHLY and CDR2 FYNNEI. The CDR3 bases are TGTGCCATTCAGACAGCCGCCAAAAACATTCAGTACCTC. It yields the protein CAIQTAAKNIQYL.

This clonotype occurred many times. The rearrangement joins TRBV25-1 to TRBJ1-2; D call uncertain. V was clipped by 3 bases and J by 8 bases, with 10 bases between them. The CDR3 loop spans 12 amino acids. The germline gives CDR1 MGHDK, CDR2 SYGVNS. CDR3 nucleotide sequence: TGTGCCAGCAGTGAGATTGTTGGGGGCTACACCTTC. Its translation is CASSEIVGGYTF.

This clonotype has a single count. The CDR3 does not end in the conserved phenylalanine or tryptophan, so this is likely a read error. The chain combines TRBV10-3 with TRBJ2-7; D not resolved. The germline V gene has CDR1 ENHRY and CDR2 SYGVKD. This CDR3 region has 13 residues. Between the trimmed V and J ends, which lost 4 bases and 2 bases, there was a span of 9 bases. CDR3 nucleotide sequence: TGTGCCATCAGTGGGACGGGTACCTACGAGCAGTACCTC. Its translation is CAISGTGTYEQYL.

Of note for this clonotype: This CDR3 fails to terminate in the conserved phenylalanine or tryptophan, so it likely reflects a read error. This chain connects TRBV30 to TRBJ1-2, with D possibly matching TRBD1 (6 bases). Germline V gene lookup returns CDR1 GTSNPN and CDR2 SVGIG (reference sequence). V lost 5 bases to trimming and J lost 7 bases, with 17 bases between them. The CDR3 length is 13 residues. Here the CDR3 DNA reads TGTGCCTGGGATAACCCCAGGGGTACTGGCTACACCCTC. This codes for CAWDNPRGTGYTL.

This clonotype was found many times. V gene TRBV6-6 combines with J gene TRBJ2-2; D call uncertain. The CDR3 runs 13 residues. The V end was cut by 3 bases, the J end by 5 bases, with 7 bases between. Germline loops: CDR1 MNHNY, CDR2 SVGAGI (reference sequence). The CDR3 region has the DNA TGTGCCAGCAGTTATTGGGCTACCGGGGAGCTGTTTTTT. It translates to CASSYWATGELFF.

In its sample, this clonotype was seen many times. The gene calls are TRBV10-3 and TRBJ2-2, with D hard to call. The CDR3 is made up of 14 amino acids. Germline CDR1 is ENHRY and CDR2 is SYGVKD. Trimming removed 4 bases at V and 7 bases at J, with 13 bases between. As DNA, the CDR3 is TGTGCCATCAGTGGGCAGGCCCAAGTCGGGGAGCTGTTTTTT. This codes for CAISGQAQVGELFF.

The chain carries TRBV19 and TRBJ2-1; the D is unclear. Per germline, CDR1 LNHDA and CDR2 SQIVND (reference sequence). The CDR3 spans 15 residues. V was shortened by 4 bases and J by 4 bases, with 14 bases between the two germline ends. CDR3 loop: CASSTSPSMYNEQFF. In DNA form, the CDR3 reads TGTGCCAGTAGTACTTCCCCATCAATGTACAATGAGCAGTTCTTC.

This clonotype occurred many times. This chain links TRBV5-1 with TRBJ1-1, with D unclear. This CDR3 has 13 amino acids. Trimming took off 4 bases at V and 4 bases at J, with 11 bases between the two ends. CDR1 is SGHRS, CDR2 YFSETQ, per germline. Here the CDR3 reads CASSRQILTEAFF. The CDR3 DNA reads TGCGCCAGCAGCCGTCAGATTCTCACTGAAGCTTTCTTT.

The chain couples TRBV9 to TRBJ2-7; unclear D gene. V was shortened by 4 bases and J by 5 bases, with 7 bases between the two germline ends. Germline values: CDR1 SGDLS, CDR2 YYNGEE. There are 11 residues in the CDR3. In DNA form, the CDR3 reads TGTGCCAGCAGCTTAGATCACGAGCAGTACTTC. Translation gives CASSLDHEQYF.

Note on this clonotype: A read error may explain this, as a much larger clone is one base away. The J gene is TRBJ2-1, the V gene TRBV5-1; D is possibly TRBD2 (5 bases). The CDR3 has 15 residues. Per germline, CDR1 SGHRS and CDR2 YFSETQ. Here the CDR3 reads CASSPGLGSHNEQFF. CDR3 sequence (DNA): TGCGCCAGCAGCCCCGGACTGGGCTCCCACAATGAGCAGTTCTTC.

This clonotype has more than one count but fewer than ten. The V and J genes are TRBV7-3 and TRBJ2-7, with TRBD1 matching over 8 bases. The CDR3 loop spans 14 amino acids. V gave up 6 bases and J gave up 2 bases; unmatched junction bases: 6. CDR1 SGHTA and CDR2 FQGTGA come from the germline V gene. The CDR3 spells CASRPTGGPYEQYF. The CDR3 coding sequence is TGTGCCAGCAGGCCTACAGGGGGTCCCTACGAGCAGTACTTC.

As concerns this clonotype: Since no conserved phenylalanine or tryptophan closes the CDR3, a read error is the likely cause. The chain employs TRBV29-1 and TRBJ1-1; D remains unclear. CDR1 SQVTM and CDR2 ANQGSEA come from the germline V gene. The length of the CDR3 is 11 residues. V lost 5 bases to trimming and J lost 3 bases, with 7 bases between them. The CDR3 DNA reads as TGCAGCGTTCCGCGGGACACTGAAGCTTTCTCT. It translates to CSVPRDTEAFS.

The rearrangement links TRBV25-1 to TRBJ1-1, with D possibly TRBD1 on 5 matching bases. CDR3 length: 13 amino acids. Germline V lookup: CDR1 MGHDK, CDR2 SYGVNS. Between the trimmed V and J ends, which lost 0 bases and 10 bases, there was a span of 12 bases. This chain's CDR3 is CASSEYARGTAFF. CDR3 DNA: TGTGCCAGCAGTGAATACGCGAGGGGAACAGCTTTCTTT.

This clonotype was counted between two and nine times. J is TRBJ2-5 and V is TRBV24-1, with 7 bases matching TRBD2. Per germline, CDR1 KGHDR and CDR2 SFDVKD. V was pared by 7 bases and J by 2 bases, with 3 bases of the junction left unmatched. The CDR3 covers 13 residues. As DNA, the CDR3 is TGTGCCACCAGCCCGCGGGGGCAAGAGACCCAGTACTTC. This sequence encodes CATSPRGQETQYF.

This clonotype was observed at least ten times. The chain links TRBV5-1 to TRBJ1-4; D not certain. CDR3 length: 14 residues. From germline, CDR1 is SGHRS and CDR2 YFSETQ. Trimming cost V 0 bases and J 8 bases, with 11 bases left between them. The CDR3 protein is CASSLAGIREKLFF. Here the CDR3 DNA reads TGCGCCAGCAGCTTGGCGGGGATTCGGGAAAAACTGTTTTTT.